In its sample, the clone carrying this T cell receptor (beta chain) was seen a few times. Its specificity is unknown. This sample stems from a study of T cells after yellow fever vaccination. Study-level background: In the case of low-cell-number fractions, SMART-Seq v4 Ultra Low Input was used for preparation.

Findings and caveats of the study: Of the clonotypes, a small share occurred in both CD4 and CD8 compartments.

A process of 5'RACE template switching, which added a universal primer site and UMIs, was used to make TCR cDNA. A single record per CDR3 protein comes from TCRdb applying MiXCR to the 5' RACE reads. The sample records 150,000 to 200,000 distinct CDR3 sequences, approximately 10% being singletons. This sequence was found in a man between 18 and 29 years old who received the YFV17D yellow fever vaccine. Sequencing was performed on CD8+ T cells sorted from PBMCs, taken 15 days after the yellow fever booster vaccination.

The CDR3 DNA follows: TGCGCCAGCAGCTTGATAACAGTAGCCGGGGAGCTGTTTTTT. This codes for CASSLITVAGELFF. J is TRBJ2-2 and V is TRBV5-1, with no clear D. Trimming took off 1 base at V and 6 bases at J, with 10 bases between the two ends. The CDR3 totals 14 residues. Germline V CDR1 and CDR2: SGHRS, YFSETQ. Variable domain in full (rest from reference TRBV5-1 and TRBJ2-2): KAGVTQTPRYLIKTRGQQVTLSCSPISGHRSVSWYQQTPGQGLQFLFEYFSETQRNKGNFPGRFSGRQFSNSRSEMNVSTLELGDSALYLCASSLITVAGELFFGEGSRLTVL.